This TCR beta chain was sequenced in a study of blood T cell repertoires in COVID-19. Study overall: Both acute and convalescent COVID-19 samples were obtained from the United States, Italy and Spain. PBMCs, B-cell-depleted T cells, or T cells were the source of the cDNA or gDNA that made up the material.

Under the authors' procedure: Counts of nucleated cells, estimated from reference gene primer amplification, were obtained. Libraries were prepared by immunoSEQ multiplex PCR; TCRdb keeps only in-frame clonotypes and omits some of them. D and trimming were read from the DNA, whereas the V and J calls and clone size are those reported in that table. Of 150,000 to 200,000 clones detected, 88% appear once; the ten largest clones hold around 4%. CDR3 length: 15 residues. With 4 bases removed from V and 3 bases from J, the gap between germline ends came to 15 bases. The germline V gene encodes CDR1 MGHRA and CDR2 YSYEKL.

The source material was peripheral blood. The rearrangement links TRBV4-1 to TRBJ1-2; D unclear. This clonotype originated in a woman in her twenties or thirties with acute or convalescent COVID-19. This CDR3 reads CASSLREQRDYGYTF. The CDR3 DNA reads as TGCGCCAGCAGCCTTAGAGAGCAGCGAGACTATGGCTACACCTTC.